This TCR beta chain was recovered during a study of early T cells in non-severe SARS-CoV-2 infection (dated by TCRdb to the early 2020s). Broadly, across the study: TCR sequencing used bulk RNA from unsorted whole blood, so alpha and beta chains could not be paired.

The study was a case-control design nested within a healthcare worker cohort in London, UK, with weekly nasopharyngeal swab PCR tests and blood sampling. Healthcare workers were recruited between 23 and 31 March 2020, during the week of the UK lockdown, and were followed weekly for up to roughly 16 weeks. Overall study outcomes, separate from this receptor: Matching against VDJdb was skewed toward anti-spike CD8 responses, likely underestimated virus-specific expansions, and missed private and CD4 specificities.

The method was 5' RACE. The instrument was a NextSeq 500. The TCR library protocol attached unique molecular identifiers to individual cDNA molecules to correct for sequencing error and PCR bias. Both TCR alpha and beta chains were sequenced, and tight co-correlation was observed between alpha and beta sequence abundances in each sample. The authors processed their data as follows. Decombinator V4 was used to annotate the V gene, J gene and CDR3 of the TCR sequences. TCRs were defined as expanded if a significant change between any two time points was detected under a Poisson model with p below 0.0001. TCR abundances were normalised to the total number of TCRs sequenced in each sample and reported as counts per million. MAIT TCRs were defined by TRAV1-2 paired with TRAJ12, TRAJ20 or TRAJ33, and iNKT TCRs by TRAV10 paired with TRAJ18. A search of VDJdb, accessed on 1 November 2021, was run for TCRs annotated to CMV, EBV and SARS-CoV-2, with TCRs annotated for multiple antigens excluded. Through fastp at Q25 and MiXCR, TCRdb rebuilt clones from the public reads, retaining in-frame beta chains. Records with the same CDR3 protein are collapsed into one entry carrying the most frequent genes and DNA. In this record, the V and J calls reflect TCRdb's handling and not the investigators' own analysis. The sample table shows 30,000 to 35,000 distinct CDR3 sequences, and approximately 6% are seen once. The ten largest clones represent 5.3% of the sample.

This clonotype was seen a handful of times. Its specific antigen is unknown. No qualities accompany the bases; no much larger clone lies one base away. From the germline V gene (reference sequence), CDR1 is DFQATT and CDR2 is SNEGSKA. V and J are truncated by 1 base and 4 bases respectively, leaving an intervening sequence of 10 bases. The CDR3 contains 14 residues, cysteine and phenylalanine counted. Just CDR3 DNA is preserved here, 42 bases in frame from base 1. Sequencing used whole blood. This TCR was recovered from an adult who was a healthcare worker with PCR-confirmed SARS-CoV-2 infection or an uninfected control (not recorded which). The V and J segments used are TRBV20-1 and TRBJ2-2; perhaps TRBD1 is the D gene, with 6 bases matching. The nucleotide sequence is given as TGCAGTGCTAGAGGAAGGGGGACCACCGGGGAGCTGTTTTTT. Translated, this gives CSARGRGTTGELFF.